This TCR beta chain was recorded in a study of radiotherapy plus CTLA-4 blockade in lung cancer. Generated by immunoSEQ multiplex PCR, the TCRdb table keeps only in-frame clones and is missing some. Here the sample spans about 43,000 clones, over 60% being singletons. The ends lost 7 bases at V and 1 base at J; junction bases unmatched: 3. This CDR3 region has 14 residues. Germline CDR1 reads SGHNT; CDR2 reads YENEEA. The source of this sequence is a human donor with non-small cell lung cancer who had a partial response to radiotherapy plus ipilimumab. Sequenced here: peripheral blood, sampled from a patient treated with radiotherapy plus ipilimumab. The chain recombines TRBV11-3 with TRBJ2-2, with 7 bases lining up with TRBD2. CDR3 DNA: TGTGCCAGCAAGCGGGGCCTGAACACCGGGGAGCTGTTTTTT. It specifies CASKRGLNTGELFF.